This TCR beta chain was profiled in a study of OX40 agonist ivuxolimab in advanced cancers. This CDR3 contains 11 residues. CDR1 is SGHTA and CDR2 is FQGNSA in the germline V gene. Trimming removed 2 bases from V and 12 bases from J, with 8 bases in between. Sequencing used immunoSEQ multiplex PCR; TCRdb keeps in-frame clones, though not all of them. The sample gives 60,000 to 70,000 clones, around 90% of which show up once; 1.9% is in the top ten. Sequencing was performed on CD4+ or CD8+ T cells sorted from blood, taken in a trial of the OX40 agonist ivuxolimab. The receptor was derived from an adult with an advanced solid tumor such as melanoma, head and neck, liver or kidney cancer. The chain uses TRBV7-2 and TRBJ2-1; D unresolved. The CDR3 DNA reads TGTGCCAGCAGCTTAAACGGCCGGCAGTTCTTC. Amino acids: CASSLNGRQFF.